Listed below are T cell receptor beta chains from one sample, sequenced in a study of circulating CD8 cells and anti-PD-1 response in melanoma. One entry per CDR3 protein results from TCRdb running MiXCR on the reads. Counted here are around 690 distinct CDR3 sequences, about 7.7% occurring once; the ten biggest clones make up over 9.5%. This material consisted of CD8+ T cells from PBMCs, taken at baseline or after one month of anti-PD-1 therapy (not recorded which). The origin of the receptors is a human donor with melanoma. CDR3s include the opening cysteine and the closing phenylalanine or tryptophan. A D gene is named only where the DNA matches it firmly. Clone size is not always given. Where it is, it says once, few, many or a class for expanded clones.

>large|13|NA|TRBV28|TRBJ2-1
CAAAPKRFNEQFF
TGTGCCGCAGCCCCCAAGCGCTTCAATGAGCAGTTCTTC
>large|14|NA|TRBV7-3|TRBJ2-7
CASSLLQGAYEQYF
TGTGCCAGCAGCTTACTACAGGGAGCCTACGAGCAGTACTTC
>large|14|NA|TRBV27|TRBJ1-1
CASRSGQTNTEAFF
TGTGCCAGCAGGTCTGGACAGACAAACACTGAAGCTTTCTTT
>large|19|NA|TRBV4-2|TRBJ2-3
CASSQDLFLRETGTDTQYF
TGTGCCAGCAGCCAAGATTTGTTCTTGCGGGAAACTGGCACAGATACGCAGTATTTT
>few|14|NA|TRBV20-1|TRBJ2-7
CSARESDLPYEQYF
TGCAGTGCTAGAGAATCGGACTTGCCCTACGAGCAGTACTTC
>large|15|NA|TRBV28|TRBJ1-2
CASRPPDSRSYGYTF
TGTGCCAGCAGGCCTCCTGATTCAAGGAGCTATGGCTACACCTTC
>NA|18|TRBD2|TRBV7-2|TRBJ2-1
CASSLAGLGGGPLNEQFF
TGTGCCAGCAGTTTAGCGGGGCTAGGCGGGGGCCCTTTAAATGAGCAGTTCTTC
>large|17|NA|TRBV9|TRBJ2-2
CASSDPYRDANTGELFF
TGTGCCAGCAGCGATCCCTATAGAGACGCGAACACCGGGGAGCTGTTTTTT
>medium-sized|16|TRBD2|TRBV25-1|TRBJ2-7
CASSDSIAGPGNEQYF
TGTGCCAGCAGTGATTCCATAGCGGGACCGGGGAACGAGCAGTACTTC
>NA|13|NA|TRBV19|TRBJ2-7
CASSIEGVREQYF
TGTGCCAGTAGTATAGAGGGAGTACGGGAGCAGTACTTC
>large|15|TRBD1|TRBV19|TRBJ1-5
CASSATGLSNQPQHF
TGTGCCAGTAGTGCGACAGGGTTAAGCAATCAGCCCCAGCATTTT
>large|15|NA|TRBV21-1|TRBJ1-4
CASSKMEVLDEKLFF
TGTGCCAGCAGCAAAATGGAGGTCCTGGATGAAAAACTGTTTTTT
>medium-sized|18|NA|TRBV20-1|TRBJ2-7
CSASTGEPGPGLSYEQYF
TGCAGTGCTTCCACCGGGGAACCTGGGCCAGGACTCTCCTACGAGCAGTACTTC
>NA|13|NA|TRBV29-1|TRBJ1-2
CSVDTGRSYGYTF
TGCAGCGTTGATACAGGGAGGAGCTATGGCTACACCTTC
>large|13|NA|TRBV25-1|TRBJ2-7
CASCPGWGDEQYF
TGTGCCAGCTGTCCCGGCTGGGGCGACGAGCAGTACTTC
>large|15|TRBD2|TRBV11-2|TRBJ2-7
CASSLSGGGGYEQYF
TGTGCCAGCAGCTTAAGCGGCGGGGGGGGTTACGAGCAGTACTTC
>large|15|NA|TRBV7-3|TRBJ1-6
CASRKAGVTGSPLHF
TGTGCCAGCAGGAAGGCGGGCGTGACAGGTTCACCCCTCCACTTT
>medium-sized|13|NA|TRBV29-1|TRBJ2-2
CSVEGQGPGELFF
TGCAGCGTTGAAGGCCAGGGTCCCGGGGAGCTGTTTTTT
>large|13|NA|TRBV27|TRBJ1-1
CASRPAGGSEAFF
TGTGCCAGCAGACCCGCCGGTGGCAGTGAAGCTTTCTTT
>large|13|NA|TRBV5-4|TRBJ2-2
CASSFQGSGELFF
TGTGCCAGCAGCTTTCAGGGGTCCGGGGAGCTGTTTTTT
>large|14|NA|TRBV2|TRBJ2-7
CASKVDMETYEQYF
TGTGCCAGCAAGGTGGACATGGAGACCTACGAGCAGTACTTC
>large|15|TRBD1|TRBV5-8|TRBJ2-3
CASSEGQGWTDTQYF
TGTGCCAGCAGCGAGGGACAGGGGTGGACAGATACGCAGTATTTT
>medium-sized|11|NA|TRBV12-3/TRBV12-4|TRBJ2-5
CASSLQETQYF
TGTGCCAGCAGTTTACAAGAGACCCAGTACTTC
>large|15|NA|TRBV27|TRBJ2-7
CASRRGGLRSYEQYF
TGTGCCAGCAGGAGGGGGGGCCTACGCTCCTACGAGCAGTACTTC
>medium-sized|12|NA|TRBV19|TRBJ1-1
CASTGGAREAFF
TGTGCCAGTACAGGCGGGGCACGTGAAGCTTTCTTT
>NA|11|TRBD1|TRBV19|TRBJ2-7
CASSMTGEQYF
TGTGCCAGTAGTATGACAGGGGAGCAGTACTTC
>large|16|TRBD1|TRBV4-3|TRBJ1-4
CASSSNRDRVNEKLFF
TGCGCCAGCAGTTCCAACCGGGACAGGGTTAATGAAAAACTGTTTTTT
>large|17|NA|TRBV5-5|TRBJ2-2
CASSLERRQKNTGELFF
TGTGCCAGCAGCTTGGAACGGCGGCAAAAGAACACCGGGGAGCTGTTTTTT
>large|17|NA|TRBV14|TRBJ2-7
CASSLSSPGTRSYEQYF
TGTGCCAGCAGCTTATCGTCGCCAGGGACACGCTCCTACGAGCAGTACTTC
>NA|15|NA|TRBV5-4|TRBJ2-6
CASSLQGAGANVLTF
TGTGCCAGCAGCCTACAGGGTGCTGGGGCCAACGTCCTGACTTTC
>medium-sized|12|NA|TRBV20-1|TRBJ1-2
CSAGDLGYGYTF
TGCAGTGCTGGAGACCTAGGCTATGGCTACACCTTC
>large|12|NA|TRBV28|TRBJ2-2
CASRLGTGELFF
TGTGCCAGCAGATTGGGCACCGGGGAGCTGTTTTTT
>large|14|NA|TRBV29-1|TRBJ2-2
CSVWTDSNTGELFF
TGCAGCGTCTGGACTGACTCGAACACCGGGGAGCTGTTTTTT
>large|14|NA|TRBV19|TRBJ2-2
CASSIGQNTGELFF
TGTGCCAGTAGTATAGGGCAGAACACCGGGGAGCTGTTTTTT
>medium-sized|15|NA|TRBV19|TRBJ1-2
CASSPTVSTVYGYTF
TGTGCCAGTAGTCCCACTGTGTCGACAGTATATGGCTACACCTTC
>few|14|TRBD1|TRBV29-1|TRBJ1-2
CSAGPGQGNYGYTF
TGCAGCGCAGGACCCGGACAGGGGAACTATGGCTACACCTTC
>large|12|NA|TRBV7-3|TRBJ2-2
CASSLDAGELFF
TGTGCCAGCAGCTTAGATGCCGGGGAGCTGTTTTTT
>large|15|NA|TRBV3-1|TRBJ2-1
CASSQVAEGYNEQFF
TGTGCCAGCAGCCAAGTGGCCGAGGGATACAATGAGCAGTTCTTC
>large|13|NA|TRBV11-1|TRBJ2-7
CASSLFGGYEQYF
TGTGCCAGCAGCTTATTTGGGGGGTACGAGCAGTACTTC
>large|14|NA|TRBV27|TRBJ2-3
CASSLTLSTDTQYF
TGTGCCAGCAGTTTAACGCTCAGCACAGATACGCAGTATTTT
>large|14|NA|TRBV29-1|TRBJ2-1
CSVEDGGRTNEQFF
TGCAGCGTTGAAGACGGCGGGCGGACCAATGAGCAGTTCTTC
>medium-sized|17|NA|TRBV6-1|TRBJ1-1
CASSEMDTKDMNTEAFF
TGTGCCAGCAGTGAAATGGACACCAAGGACATGAACACTGAAGCTTTCTTT
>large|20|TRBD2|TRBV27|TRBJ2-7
CASSSPGLRRASGGAYEQYF
TGTGCCAGCAGTAGTCCCGGGCTCCGCCGGGCTAGCGGGGGGGCTTACGAGCAGTACTTC